This T cell receptor beta chain stems from a study of blood T cell repertoires in COVID-19. The assay was immunoSEQ multiplex PCR, and TCRdb's table has in-frame clones only and misses some. The data contain 90,000 to 130,000 clones, 70% to 85% of them singletons. This TCR was sampled from a woman aged 40 to 50 with acute or convalescent COVID-19. Sequencing used peripheral blood.

CDR3 protein: CASSSFSGRETQYF. The CDR3 nucleotides are TGTGCCAGCAGTTCCTTTAGCGGAAGAGAAACCCAGTACTTC. This chain connects TRBV27 to TRBJ2-5; possibly TRBD2 for D (6 bases). Germline V CDR1 and CDR2: MNHEY, SMNVEV (reference sequence). This CDR3 spans 14 amino acids. V lost 4 bases and J 8 bases, leaving 17 bases between the germline ends.